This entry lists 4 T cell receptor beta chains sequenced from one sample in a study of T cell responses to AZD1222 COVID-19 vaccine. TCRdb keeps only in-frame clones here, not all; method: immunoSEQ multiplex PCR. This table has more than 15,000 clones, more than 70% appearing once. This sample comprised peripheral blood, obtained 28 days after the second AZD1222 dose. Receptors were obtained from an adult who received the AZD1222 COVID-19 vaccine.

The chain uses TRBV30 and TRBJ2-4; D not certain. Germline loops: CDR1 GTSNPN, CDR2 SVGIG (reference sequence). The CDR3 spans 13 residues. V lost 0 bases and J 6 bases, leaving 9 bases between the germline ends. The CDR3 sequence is CAWSVGQLNIQYF. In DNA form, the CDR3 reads TGTGCCTGGAGTGTTGGTCAGTTAAACATTCAGTACTTC.

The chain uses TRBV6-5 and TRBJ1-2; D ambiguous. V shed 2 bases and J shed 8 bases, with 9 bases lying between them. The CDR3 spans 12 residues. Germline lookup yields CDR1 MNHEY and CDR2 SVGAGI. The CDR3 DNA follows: TGTGCCAGCAGTTACAGGCCCGGGGGCTACACCTTC. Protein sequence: CASSYRPGGYTF.

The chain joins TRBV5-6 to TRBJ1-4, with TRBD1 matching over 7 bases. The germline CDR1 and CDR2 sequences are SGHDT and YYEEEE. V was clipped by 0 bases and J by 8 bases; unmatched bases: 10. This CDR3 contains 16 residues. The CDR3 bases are TGTGCCAGCAGCTTGGGACAGGGCAATATAGGGGAAAAACTGTTTTTT. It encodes CASSLGQGNIGEKLFF.

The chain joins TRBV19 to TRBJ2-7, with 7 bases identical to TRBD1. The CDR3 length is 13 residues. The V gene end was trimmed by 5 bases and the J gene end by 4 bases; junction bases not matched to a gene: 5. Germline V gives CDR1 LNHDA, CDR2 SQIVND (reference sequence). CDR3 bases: TGTGCCAGTAGTCTCGACAGGGCGTACGAGCAGTACTTC. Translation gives CASSLDRAYEQYF.